Sequencing of this T cell receptor beta chain was carried out in a study of T cell repertoires in cytomegalovirus infection. In regard to this clonotype: Antigen: not known.

TCRdb independently ran MiXCR on the reads; one entry per CDR3 protein. The table lists some 940,000 distinct CDR3 sequences, less than 35% of them singletons. CDR1 and CDR2 (germline): LNHDA, SQIVND (reference sequence). Trimming stripped 5 bases from V and 7 bases from J, with 12 bases between. This CDR3 has 13 residues. This clonotype was sampled from a human donor in good health (CMV status not recorded). Some clones in this sample may be carry-over from other donors' samples. The starting material was cultured CD8+ T cells from PBMCs, obtained from culture after CMV antigen stimulation. The V gene is TRBV19, the J gene TRBJ2-1; D may match TRBD1 or TRBD2 (5 bases each). The CDR3 sequence is CASSLRGANEQFF. CDR3 nucleotide sequence: TGTGCCAGTAGTCTACGAGGGGCGAATGAGCAGTTCTTC.